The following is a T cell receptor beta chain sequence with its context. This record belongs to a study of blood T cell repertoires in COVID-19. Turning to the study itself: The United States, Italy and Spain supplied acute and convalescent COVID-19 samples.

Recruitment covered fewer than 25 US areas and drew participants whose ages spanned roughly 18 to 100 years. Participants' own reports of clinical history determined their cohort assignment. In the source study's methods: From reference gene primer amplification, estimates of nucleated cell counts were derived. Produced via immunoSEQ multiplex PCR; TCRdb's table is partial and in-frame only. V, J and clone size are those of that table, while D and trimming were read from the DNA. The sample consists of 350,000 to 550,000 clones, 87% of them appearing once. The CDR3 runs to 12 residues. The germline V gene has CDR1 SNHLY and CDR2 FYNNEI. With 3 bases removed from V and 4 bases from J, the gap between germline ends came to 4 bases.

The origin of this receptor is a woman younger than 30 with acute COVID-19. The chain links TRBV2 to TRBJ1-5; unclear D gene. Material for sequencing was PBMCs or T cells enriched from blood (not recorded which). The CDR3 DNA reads TGTGCCAGCAGTGACAATAATCAGCCCCAGCATTTT. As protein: CASSDNNQPQHF.